This T cell receptor beta chain was captured by sequencing in a study of PD-L1 blockade in urothelial cancer. Study context: Of under 30 patients, around 25 were males with bladder-origin urothelial cancer. At 6 weeks and at 3 weeks (second dose) after treatment start, blood was analyzed.

Noted time point: pretreatment peripheral blood. Whole-study findings and limits: More expansion of tumor-associated blood clones, seen at 3 weeks, marked durable-benefit patients.

With respect to this clone: Antigen specificity is unknown.

Into every PCR, synthetic TCR analog templates were spiked. Sequencing was performed with immunoSEQ multiplex PCR; in TCRdb, only in-frame clones are kept and a portion is missing. The sample includes more than 90,000 clones, around 86% of them seen just once. The CDR3 contains 14 residues. Germline loops: CDR1 SEHNR, CDR2 FQNEAQ (reference sequence). With 5 bases clipped from V and 1 base from J, the junction kept 2 bases outside the gene matches. The source material was PBMCs, sampled around atezolizumab (anti-PD-L1) treatment. The source is a man between 60 and 75 years old with urothelial cancer. This chain connects TRBV7-9 to TRBJ2-7; 10 nucleotides line up with TRBD1. The CDR3 DNA follows: TGTGCCAGCAGCGGGGACAGGGGATCCTACGAGCAGTACTTC. Its protein is CASSGDRGSYEQYF.